The rows below give T cell receptor beta chains drawn from one sample of a study of CD8 T cells in Susac syndrome. TCRdb re-analysed the immunoSEQ multiplex PCR reads in MiXCR, keeping a single row per CDR3 protein. The sample has approximately 120,000 distinct CDR3 sequences, over 85% seen once. The sequencing sample was made of CD4+ T cells from PBMCs. These receptors were taken from a human donor in good health. Both conserved end residues are part of each CDR3. A D gene is named only where the DNA matches it firmly. Part of the rows lack a size; the others show once, few, many or a class for expanded clones.

TRBV3-1	TRBJ2-1	-	once	TGTGCCAGCAGGAAACAGGGACCGGCCAGGGAGCAGTTCTTC	CASRKQGPAREQFF
TRBV20-1	TRBJ2-3	-	-	TGCAGTGCTAGTAGGAGGGAAACCATAGATACGCAGTATTTT	CSASRRETIDTQYF
TRBV5-4	TRBJ1-1	-	once	TGTGCCAGCGGACCTACGGGGGGTGAAGCTTTCTTT	CASGPTGGEAFF
TRBV3-1	TRBJ2-7	-	-	TGTGCCAGCAGCCAAGTTCTCATGGGGGGCAGCTCCTACGAGCAGTACTTC	CASSQVLMGGSSYEQYF
TRBV19	TRBJ2-1	-	-	TGTGCCAGTAGTATGAGTCCCAGGGAGGACTGGGGTGAGCAGTTCTTC	CASSMSPREDWGEQFF
TRBV20-1	TRBJ2-7	TRBD2	-	TGCAGTGCTAGAAAATTTAGGACAGCGGGAGGCTACGAGCAGTACTTC	CSARKFRTAGGYEQYF
TRBV29-1	TRBJ2-6	-	-	TGCAGCGTCCTAGGGACACCCTCTGGGGCCAACGTCCTGACTTTC	CSVLGTPSGANVLTF
TRBV19	TRBJ1-5	-	few	TGTGCCAGTAACGACGGCAGGGACGGTCAGCCCCAGCATTTT	CASNDGRDGQPQHF
TRBV3-1	TRBJ1-1	-	-	TGTGCCAGCAGCCAAGCACGTGGGGAAGCTTTCTTT	CASSQARGEAFF
TRBV5-1	TRBJ2-3	TRBD2	-	TGCGCCAGCAGCTTGGCCGAGACTAGCGGGACAGATACGCAGTATTTT	CASSLAETSGTDTQYF
TRBV29-1	TRBJ2-7	-	-	TGCAGCGTTGAAGGTCGTACAGGGTCTTCCTACGAGCAGTACTTC	CSVEGRTGSSYEQYF
TRBV12-5	TRBJ2-2	TRBD2	-	TGTGCTAGTGGTCAGCTAGCGGTTAGCACCGGGGAGCTGTTTTTT	CASGQLAVSTGELFF
TRBV4-1	TRBJ1-4	-	once	TGCGCCAGCAGCCAATTACCTCCCATAGGACCGCTCGGACTGTTTTTT	CASSQLPPIGPLGLFF
TRBV10-3	TRBJ2-5	TRBD1	-	TGTGCCATCAGTGCCCAGACAGGGCTTGGAGAGACCCAGTACTTC	CAISAQTGLGETQYF
TRBV7-9	TRBJ2-5	TRBD1	few	TGTGCCAGCAGCTCAGGACAGGGATCAGGGACCCAGTACTTC	CASSSGQGSGTQYF
TRBV23-1	TRBJ2-6	-	once	TGCGCCAGCAGCCAGGGTCCCTGGAGCTCTGGGGCCAACGTCCTGACTTTC	CASSQGPWSSGANVLTF
TRBV28	TRBJ2-7	-	-	TGTGCCAGCCGAACATCTACCTACGAGCAGTACTTC	CASRTSTYEQYF
TRBV7-2	TRBJ2-2	TRBD2	once	TGTGCCAGCAGCTGGGCGGTGCTAGCGGGAGAGGAGGAGCTGTTTTTT	CASSWAVLAGEEELFF
TRBV24-1	TRBJ2-3	TRBD1	-	TGTGCCACCAGTGATTTAAGGACAGGGAAAGATACGCAGTATTTT	CATSDLRTGKDTQYF
TRBV4-3	TRBJ2-3	-	once	TGCGCCAGCAGCCACCGCTACACAGATACGCAGTATTTT	CASSHRYTDTQYF
TRBV28	TRBJ2-3	-	-	TGTGCCATCGGGCCGAACACAGATACGCAGTATTTT	CAIGPNTDTQYF
TRBV7-9	TRBJ2-7	-	-	TGTGCCAGCAGCCAACCACAGGGGAGGGTCCACGAGCAGTACTTC	CASSQPQGRVHEQYF
TRBV9	TRBJ2-7	TRBD1	-	TGTGCCAGCAGCTCCTACCGGGACAGTGACTACGAGCAGTACTTC	CASSSYRDSDYEQYF
TRBV7-2	TRBJ2-3	TRBD2	-	TGTGCCAGCAGCTTTCCACCGGGACTAGCGGCAGATACGCAGTATTTT	CASSFPPGLAADTQYF
TRBV6-5	TRBJ1-2	TRBD1	-	TGTGCCAGCAGTTACAGGGGACAGGGCAAGGACTACACCTTC	CASSYRGQGKDYTF
TRBV29-1	TRBJ2-3	-	-	TGCAGCGTTCAGCCTAGCACAGATACGCAGTATTTT	CSVQPSTDTQYF
TRBV7-9	TRBJ2-3	TRBD1	-	TGTGCCAGCAGCTGGGGGACAGGGGAAGCAGATACGCAGTATTTT	CASSWGTGEADTQYF
TRBV7-2	TRBJ1-4	-	-	TGTGCCAGCAGCTACGATTGGGCGGAAAAACTGTTTTTT	CASSYDWAEKLFF
TRBV7-2	TRBJ2-4	TRBD2	-	TGTGCCAGCAGCTCGGCGATAGCGGGAGAGAGGGCCAAAAACATTCAGTACTTC	CASSSAIAGERAKNIQYF
TRBV2	TRBJ2-5	TRBD1	-	TGTGCCAGCAGTGGAGGGGGCGGGTCCCGCGCCGGGGAGACCCAGTACTTC	CASSGGGGSRAGETQYF
TRBV20-1	TRBJ2-7	TRBD2	-	TGCAGTGCTAGGGGGGCTAGCGGGAGGGCCGGCGAGCAGTACTTC	CSARGASGRAGEQYF
TRBV18	TRBJ2-1	-	-	TGTGCCAGCTCACCGGAGGCTAGGCTCTATGAGCAGTTCTTC	CASSPEARLYEQFF
TRBV3-1	TRBJ2-7	TRBD1	once	TGTGCCAGCAGCCTAGGACAGGGGTCCGGTTGGGAGCAGTACTTC	CASSLGQGSGWEQYF
TRBV5-5	TRBJ2-5	-	-	TGTGCCAGCAGCTTCGAAGCATGGGGAGGAGAGACCCAGTACTTC	CASSFEAWGGETQYF
TRBV3-1	TRBJ2-1	-	-	TGTGCCAGCAGCCAAGGTACAGGCCCCAATGAGCAGTTCTTC	CASSQGTGPNEQFF
TRBV29-1	TRBJ1-1	-	once	TGCAGCGTTGCATCTAACACTGAAGCTTTCTTT	CSVASNTEAFF